This entry concerns a single T cell receptor (beta chain). These data originate in a study of blood T cell repertoires in COVID-19. Authors' data handling: Amplification from reference gene primers served as the basis for estimated nucleated cell counts. Only in-frame clones appear in the TCRdb table, and some are missing; sequencing was by immunoSEQ multiplex PCR. V, J and clone size are those of that table, while D and trimming were read from the DNA. This sample has about 500,000 clones, with 87% found just once. Looked up from germline, CDR1 is MDHEN and CDR2 is SYDVKM. The V end lost 5 bases, the J end lost 3 bases, and 16 bases lay between the germline ends. The CDR3 is 16 amino acids.

The TCR comes from a woman aged 18-29 years who had recovered from COVID-19. This chain connects TRBV28 to TRBJ2-2; the D gene is possibly TRBD1 (5 bases). The sample comprised PBMCs or T cells enriched from blood (not recorded which). In nucleotides, the CDR3 is TGTGCCAGCAGTCCCTTCGAGACAGCTTACACCGGGGAGCTGTTTTTT. Translation: CASSPFETAYTGELFF.